This TCR beta chain was profiled in a study of glioma-infiltrating T cells after dendritic cell vaccination. Across the study: At biweekly intervals, patients got three intradermal dendritic cell vaccine injections. General study points: No direct clonality-survival link was found; a diverse polyclonal response may matter.

The V segment lost 1 base and the J segment 7 bases; nucleotides outside the gene matches: 13. Per the germline V gene, CDR1 is KGHSH and CDR2 is LQKENI. This CDR3 contains 17 residues. Described time point: after dendritic cell vaccination, including at tumor progression/relapse. Before vaccination, two weeks after the third vaccination, and at progression, PBMC were collected. Concerning this clone itself: Its antigen is as yet unknown.

Primers: 60 V beta forward and 13 J beta reverse. Sequencing was performed with immunoSEQ multiplex PCR; in TCRdb, only in-frame clones are kept and a portion is missing. The table lists 90,000 or so clones, approximately 75% of them singletons, with roughly 2.1% in the top ten. This clonotype originated in a human donor with glioblastoma. The specimen comprised blood, sampled after dendritic cell vaccination. The chain couples TRBV18 to TRBJ1-2, with 9 bases that match TRBD1. CDR3 DNA sequence: TGTGCCAGCTCACCACGGGACAGGGTCACCGAGGACCCTGGCTACACCTTC. Encoded protein: CASSPRDRVTEDPGYTF.